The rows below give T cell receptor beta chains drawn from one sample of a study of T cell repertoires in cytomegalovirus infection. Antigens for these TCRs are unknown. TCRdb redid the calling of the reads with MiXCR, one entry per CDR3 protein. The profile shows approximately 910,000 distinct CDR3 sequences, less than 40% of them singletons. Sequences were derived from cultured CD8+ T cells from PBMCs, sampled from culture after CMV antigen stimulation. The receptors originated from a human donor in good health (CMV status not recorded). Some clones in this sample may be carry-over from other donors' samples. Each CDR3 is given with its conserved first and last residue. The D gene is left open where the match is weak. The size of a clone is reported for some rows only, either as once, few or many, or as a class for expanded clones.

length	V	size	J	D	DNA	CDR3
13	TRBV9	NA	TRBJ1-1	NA	TGTGCCAGCAGCGCACCCATCGGAACTGAAGCTTTCTTT	CASSAPIGTEAFF
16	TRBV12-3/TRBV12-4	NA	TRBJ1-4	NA	TGTGCCAGCAGTTTTAGACTTCGAGGGGAATTTGAAAAACTGTTTTTT	CASSFRLRGEFEKLFF
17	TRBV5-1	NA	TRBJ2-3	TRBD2	TGCGCCAGCAGCTTGGATGGGACTAGCCGAATCACAGATACGCAGTATTTT	CASSLDGTSRITDTQYF
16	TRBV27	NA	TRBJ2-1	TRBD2	TGTGCCAGCAGTTTACTTGGCGGGGGGTCCTACAATGAGCAGTTCTTC	CASSLLGGGSYNEQFF
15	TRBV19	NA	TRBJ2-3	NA	TGTGCCAGTACTTCCATGGGGTTTAGCACAGATACGCAGTATTTT	CASTSMGFSTDTQYF
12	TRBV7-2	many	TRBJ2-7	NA	TGTGCCAGCAGCTCGACTTTATACGAGCAGTACTTC	CASSSTLYEQYF
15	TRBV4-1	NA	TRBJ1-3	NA	TGCGCCAGCAGCCAATTTCCCGGGGATGGAAACACCATATATTTT	CASSQFPGDGNTIYF
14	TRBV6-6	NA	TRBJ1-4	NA	TGTGCCAGCAGGAAGGACGGAACTAATGAAAAACTGTTTTTT	CASRKDGTNEKLFF
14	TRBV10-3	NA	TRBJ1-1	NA	TGTGCCATCAGTGAGTTAAGGGAGAACACTGAAGCTTTCTTT	CAISELRENTEAFF
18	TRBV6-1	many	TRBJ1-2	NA	TGTGCCAGCAGTGAAGAGGCAGACAAACCGAGAACTAACTATGGCTACACCTTC	CASSEEADKPRTNYGYTF
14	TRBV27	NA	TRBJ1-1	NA	TGTGCCAGCCGTCCCCAGGGAGGCTACACTGAAGCTTTCTTT	CASRPQGGYTEAFF
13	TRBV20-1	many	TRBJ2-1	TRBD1	TGCAGTGCCAGGACAGGGTTCTACAATGAGCAGTTCTTC	CSARTGFYNEQFF
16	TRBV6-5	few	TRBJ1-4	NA	TGTGCCAGCAGTCCCACCCCCGGCAGGGTGGGCGAAAAACTGTTTTTT	CASSPTPGRVGEKLFF
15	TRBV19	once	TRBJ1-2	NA	TGTGCCAGTAGTATTATGGCCAGGCCGGACTATGGCTACACCTTC	CASSIMARPDYGYTF
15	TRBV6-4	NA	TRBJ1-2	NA	TGTGCCAGCACCCCTCGCTACGGGGGCGACTATGGCTACACCTTC	CASTPRYGGDYGYTF
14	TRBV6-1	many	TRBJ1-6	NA	TGTGCCAGCAGTGCGGACCCGGATAATTCACCCCTCCACTTT	CASSADPDNSPLHF
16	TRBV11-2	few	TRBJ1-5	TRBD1	TGTGCCAGCAGCTTAGGCCACAGGGGGAGCAATCAGCCCCAGCATTTT	CASSLGHRGSNQPQHF
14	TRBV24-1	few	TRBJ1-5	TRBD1	TGTGCCACGCCGGACAGGGAACGGAATCAGCCCCAGCATTTT	CATPDRERNQPQHF
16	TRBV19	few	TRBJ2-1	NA	TGTGCCAGTAGTATAGATCAAATCAGTTCCTACAATGAGCAGTTCTTC	CASSIDQISSYNEQFF
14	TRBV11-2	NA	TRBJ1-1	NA	TGTGCCAGCAGCACCGCAAGCGGGGCCACTGAAGCTTTCTTT	CASSTASGATEAFF
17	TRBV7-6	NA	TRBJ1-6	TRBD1	TGTGCCAGCAGCTTGGACGAAAGACAGGGGGGGGATTCACCCCTCCACTTT	CASSLDERQGGDSPLHF
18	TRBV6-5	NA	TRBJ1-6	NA	TGTGCCAGCAGTTACGGATACTTACAGGGTCAGATTTATTCACCCCTCCACTTT	CASSYGYLQGQIYSPLHF
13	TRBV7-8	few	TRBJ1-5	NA	TGTGCCAGCAGCTACCCCTCGGGACAGCCCCAGCATTTT	CASSYPSGQPQHF
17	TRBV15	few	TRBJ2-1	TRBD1	TGTGCCACCAGCAGAGCCTGGACAGGGGGCGCTCATGTTGAGCAGTTCTTC	CATSRAWTGGAHVEQFF
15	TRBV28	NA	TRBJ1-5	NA	TGTGCCAGCAGTTTCTGGAGGAAGCGCAATCAGCCCCAGCATTTT	CASSFWRKRNQPQHF
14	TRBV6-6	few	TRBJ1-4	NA	TGTGCCAGCAGTCAACAGGGTCGGATCGAAAAACTGTTTTTT	CASSQQGRIEKLFF
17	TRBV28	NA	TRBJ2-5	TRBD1	TGTGCCAGCAGTCTCCAGGGGGTTTCCGACCTTGAGGAGACCCAGTACTTC	CASSLQGVSDLEETQYF
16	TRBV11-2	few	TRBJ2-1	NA	TGTGCCAGCACCGTGAGTGGGTTTAGCTCCTACAATGAGCAGTTCTTC	CASTVSGFSSYNEQFF
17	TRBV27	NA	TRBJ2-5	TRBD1	TGTGCCAGCTCCCCCCGGTGGCAGGGGGCTGCGGTAGAGACCCAGTACTTC	CASSPRWQGAAVETQYF
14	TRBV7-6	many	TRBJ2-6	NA	TGTGCCAGCACCTCAGGGGCTGGGGCCAACGTCCTGACTTTC	CASTSGAGANVLTF
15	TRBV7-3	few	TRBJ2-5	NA	TGTGCCAGCAGCACAGACGGACTCAGCGGAGAGACCCAGTACTTC	CASSTDGLSGETQYF
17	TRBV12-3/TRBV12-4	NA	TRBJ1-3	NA	TGTGCCAGCAGTTTCATCCTGGACTCCATGCCTGGAAACACCATATATTTT	CASSFILDSMPGNTIYF
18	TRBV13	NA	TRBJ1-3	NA	TGTGCCAGCAGCTACTCACTGGGGACGGCCACGGGAGGAAACACCATATATTTT	CASSYSLGTATGGNTIYF
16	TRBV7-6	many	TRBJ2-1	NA	TGTGCCAGCAGCCCCCTCTTGGGGGTAAACTACAATGAGCAGTTCTTC	CASSPLLGVNYNEQFF
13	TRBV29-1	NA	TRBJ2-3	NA	TGCAGCGTTGCTGAGGAAAACACAGATACGCAGTATTTT	CSVAEENTDTQYF
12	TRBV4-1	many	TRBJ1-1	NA	TGTGCCAGCTCGCAGGGCTACACTGAAGCTTTCTTT	CASSQGYTEAFF
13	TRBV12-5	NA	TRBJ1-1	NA	TGTGCTAGTGGTTTCAATGAGGGTGCTACTTCTTTCTTT	CASGFNEGATSFF
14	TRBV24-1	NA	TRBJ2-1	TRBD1	TGTGCCACCAGTGAGACAGGGGTCTACAATGAGCAGTTCTTC	CATSETGVYNEQFF
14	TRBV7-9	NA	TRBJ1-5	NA	TGTGCCAGCAGCTCTCCCGTCAGCAATCAGCCCCAGCATTTT	CASSSPVSNQPQHF
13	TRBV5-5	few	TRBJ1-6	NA	TGTGCCAGCAGCACCACAGGGAGCTCACCCCTCCACTTT	CASSTTGSSPLHF
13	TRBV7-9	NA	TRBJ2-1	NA	TGTGCCAGCAGTAGCATAAACTACAATGAGCAGTTCTTC	CASSSINYNEQFF
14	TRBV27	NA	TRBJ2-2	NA	TGTGCCAGCGCCTTTGCACCGGGCACCGGGGAGCTGTTTTTT	CASAFAPGTGELFF
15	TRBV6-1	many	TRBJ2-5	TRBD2	TGTGCCAGCAGCGTCGAACTAGCGGGGCAAGAGACCCAGTACTTC	CASSVELAGQETQYF
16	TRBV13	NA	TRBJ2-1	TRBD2	TGTGCCAGCAGCTCCCAACTAGCGGGGGATTACAATGAGCAGTTCTTC	CASSSQLAGDYNEQFF
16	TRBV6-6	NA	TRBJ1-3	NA	TGTGCCAGCAGTTACTCGTCGGGATACTCTGGAAACACCATATATTTT	CASSYSSGYSGNTIYF
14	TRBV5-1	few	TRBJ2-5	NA	TGCGCCAGCAGCTTGGACCGGGGTAAAGAGACCCAGTACTTC	CASSLDRGKETQYF
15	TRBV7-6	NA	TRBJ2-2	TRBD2	TGTGCCAGCAGCTCCGGCGGGGGGTATCACGGGGAGCTGTTTTTT	CASSSGGGYHGELFF
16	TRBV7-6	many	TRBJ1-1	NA	TGTGCCAGCAGCTTAGCGGGACACTTCATGAACACTGAAGCTTTCTTT	CASSLAGHFMNTEAFF
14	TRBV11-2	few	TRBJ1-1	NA	TGTGCCAGCAGCTCGTTGACAGCGAACACTGAAGCTTTCTTT	CASSSLTANTEAFF
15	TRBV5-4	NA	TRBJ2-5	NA	TGTGCCAGCAGCCCCGGGGACTCACACCAAGAGACCCAGTACTTC	CASSPGDSHQETQYF
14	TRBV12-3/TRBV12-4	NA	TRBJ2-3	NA	TGTGCCAGCACTGCCCGGGGGCTCACAGATACGCAGTATTTT	CASTARGLTDTQYF
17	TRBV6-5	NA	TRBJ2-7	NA	TGTGCCAGCAGCCATTACGTTTATTTTGAAGGGTTCGGCGAGCAGTACTTC	CASSHYVYFEGFGEQYF